A selection of T cell receptor beta chains follows, all from one sample in a study of T cells in tumors after PD-1 blockade. Sequencing was performed with immunoSEQ multiplex PCR; in TCRdb, only in-frame clones are kept and a portion is missing. The sample holds roughly 19,000 clones, more than 70% seen once. The material was PBMCs, obtained before anti-PD-1 treatment. These receptors came from a human donor with basal cell carcinoma. CDR3s include the opening cysteine and the closing phenylalanine or tryptophan. D genes are given only for firm matches. A row's size may be missing; if present it is once, few, many or a size class.

clone size: -
J gene: TRBJ2-7
V gene: TRBV11-1
D gene: -
CDR3 DNA: TGTGCCAGCAGCTCCGGTTCCTACGAGCAGTACTTC
CDR3 protein: CASSSGSYEQYF

clone size: few
J gene: TRBJ1-4
V gene: TRBV9
D gene: -
CDR3 DNA: TGTGCCAGCAGCGTAACTCCACAGAAAAATGAAAAACTGTTTTTT
CDR3 protein: CASSVTPQKNEKLFF

clone size: few
J gene: TRBJ2-1
V gene: TRBV2
D gene: TRBD2
CDR3 DNA: TGTCCCAGCTGTTACGGGGGGGCGGGGGAGGGGAGCTCCTACAATGAGCAGTTCTTC
CDR3 protein: CPSCYGGAGEGSSYNEQFF

clone size: few
J gene: TRBJ2-1
V gene: TRBV7-3
D gene: -
CDR3 DNA: TGTGCCAGCAGCGACATAGTAAATGAGCAGTTCTTC
CDR3 protein: CASSDIVNEQFF

clone size: -
J gene: TRBJ2-7
V gene: TRBV5-4
D gene: -
CDR3 DNA: TGTGCCAGCAGCTTGGAGGGCTACGAGCAGTACTTC
CDR3 protein: CASSLEGYEQYF

clone size: -
J gene: TRBJ1-6
V gene: TRBV19
D gene: -
CDR3 DNA: TGTGCCAGTAGTACCCAGACCATTGGTAATTCACCCCTCCACTTT
CDR3 protein: CASSTQTIGNSPLHF

clone size: -
J gene: TRBJ2-5
V gene: TRBV11-3
D gene: TRBD1
CDR3 DNA: TGTGCCAGCAGCGCGTCACAGGGGTCTGGGGAGACCCAGTACTTC
CDR3 protein: CASSASQGSGETQYF

clone size: -
J gene: TRBJ2-3
V gene: TRBV3-1/TRBV3-2
D gene: -
CDR3 DNA: TGTGCCAGCAGCCCTCACCCCAGCACAGATACGCAGTATTTT
CDR3 protein: CASSPHPSTDTQYF

clone size: -
J gene: TRBJ2-5
V gene: TRBV29-1
D gene: TRBD1
CDR3 DNA: TGCAGCCTTGCGGGACAGGGGGGGACCCAGTACTTC
CDR3 protein: CSLAGQGGTQYF

clone size: -
J gene: TRBJ2-2
V gene: TRBV5-1
D gene: TRBD1
CDR3 DNA: TGCGCCAGCAGAACCGGGACAGTGAACACCGGGGAGCTGTTTTTT
CDR3 protein: CASRTGTVNTGELFF

clone size: -
J gene: TRBJ2-2
V gene: TRBV6-5
D gene: -
CDR3 DNA: TGTGCCACCTCCCCACCAGGGAAGAACACCGGGGAGCTGTTTTTT
CDR3 protein: CATSPPGKNTGELFF

clone size: few
J gene: TRBJ2-1
V gene: TRBV2
D gene: -
CDR3 DNA: TGTCCCCGCTGTGATGGGGGGGCGGGGGCGGGGAGCTCCTACAATGAGCAGTTCTTC
CDR3 protein: CPRCDGGAGAGSSYNEQFF

clone size: few
J gene: TRBJ2-1
V gene: TRBV6-4
D gene: -
CDR3 DNA: TGTGCCAGCAGTGACGGGGGGGCCGGGAATGAGCAGTTCTTC
CDR3 protein: CASSDGGAGNEQFF

clone size: -
J gene: TRBJ2-7
V gene: TRBV5-4
D gene: -
CDR3 DNA: TGTGCCAGCAGCTTGGACAGATACTACGAGCAGTACTTC
CDR3 protein: CASSLDRYYEQYF

clone size: -
J gene: TRBJ2-1
V gene: TRBV15
D gene: TRBD1
CDR3 DNA: TGTGCCACCAGCAGAGGGCACCCCCGGGACAGGAGACCTTACAATGAGCAGTTCTTC
CDR3 protein: CATSRGHPRDRRPYNEQFF

clone size: -
J gene: TRBJ2-5
V gene: TRBV6-2/TRBV6-3
D gene: TRBD2
CDR3 DNA: TGTGCCAGCAGTTATACTAGCGGGGGCACAGAGACCCAGTACTTC
CDR3 protein: CASSYTSGGTETQYF

clone size: -
J gene: TRBJ2-3
V gene: TRBV9
D gene: -
CDR3 DNA: TGTGCCAGCAGCGTAGGGTCGGAAGCCACGCAGTATTTT
CDR3 protein: CASSVGSEATQYF

clone size: -
J gene: TRBJ2-3
V gene: TRBV5-6
D gene: TRBD1
CDR3 DNA: TGTGCCAGCAGCGAAGGGACAGGGGTCACAGATACGCAGTATTTT
CDR3 protein: CASSEGTGVTDTQYF

clone size: once
J gene: TRBJ2-7
V gene: TRBV10-3
D gene: -
CDR3 DNA: TGTGCCATCGGAAGAGCCCACGAGCAGTACTTC
CDR3 protein: CAIGRAHEQYF

clone size: -
J gene: TRBJ1-2
V gene: TRBV19
D gene: -
CDR3 DNA: TGTGCCAGTAGCAAGGACGAAACGCGGGGCTACACCTTC
CDR3 protein: CASSKDETRGYTF

clone size: -
J gene: TRBJ2-1
V gene: TRBV20-1
D gene: TRBD2
CDR3 DNA: TGCAGTGCTAGTACCGGGACTAGCGGGATCAATGAGCAGTTCTTC
CDR3 protein: CSASTGTSGINEQFF

clone size: -
J gene: TRBJ2-1
V gene: TRBV2
D gene: -
CDR3 DNA: TGTGCCCCCTGTTATGGGGGGGCGGGGGTGGGGAGCTCCTACAATGAGCAGTTCTTC
CDR3 protein: CAPCYGGAGVGSSYNEQFF

clone size: -
J gene: TRBJ2-5
V gene: TRBV7-3
D gene: -
CDR3 DNA: TGTGCCAGCAGCGAGGACGGGGTCCAAGAGACCCAGTACTTC
CDR3 protein: CASSEDGVQETQYF

clone size: -
J gene: TRBJ2-1
V gene: TRBV2
D gene: TRBD2
CDR3 DNA: TGTGCCAGCAGTTACGGGGGGGCGCGGGCGGGGAGCTCCTACAATGAGCAGTTCTTC
CDR3 protein: CASSYGGARAGSSYNEQFF

clone size: -
J gene: TRBJ2-3
V gene: TRBV5-4
D gene: -
CDR3 DNA: TGTGCCAGCAGCTTGGGATCTCGGAGAGGAACAGATACGCAGTATTTT
CDR3 protein: CASSLGSRRGTDTQYF

clone size: -
J gene: TRBJ2-7
V gene: TRBV30
D gene: TRBD2
CDR3 DNA: TGTGCCTGGAAGCGGGGGTCCTATGGGCAGTACTTC
CDR3 protein: CAWKRGSYGQYF

clone size: few
J gene: TRBJ2-3
V gene: TRBV4-3
D gene: TRBD1
CDR3 DNA: TGCGCCAGCAGTCAGACAGGGGCGGGAACAGATACGCAGTATTTT
CDR3 protein: CASSQTGAGTDTQYF

clone size: few
J gene: TRBJ1-4
V gene: TRBV11-1
D gene: -
CDR3 DNA: TGTGCCAGCAGCATCGGACGGACAACTAATGAAAAACTGTTTTTT
CDR3 protein: CASSIGRTTNEKLFF

clone size: -
J gene: TRBJ1-1
V gene: TRBV5-6
D gene: TRBD1
CDR3 DNA: TGTGCCAGCAGCTTCGACAGGGTGACTGAAGCTTTCTTT
CDR3 protein: CASSFDRVTEAFF

clone size: -
J gene: TRBJ2-7
V gene: TRBV10-2
D gene: -
CDR3 DNA: TGCGCCAGCAGTGAGGATTACGAGCAGTACTTC
CDR3 protein: CASSEDYEQYF

clone size: -
J gene: TRBJ2-3
V gene: TRBV2
D gene: TRBD2
CDR3 DNA: TGTGCCAGCAGTGACCGACTAGCGGGGGGCACAGATACGCAGTATTTT
CDR3 protein: CASSDRLAGGTDTQYF